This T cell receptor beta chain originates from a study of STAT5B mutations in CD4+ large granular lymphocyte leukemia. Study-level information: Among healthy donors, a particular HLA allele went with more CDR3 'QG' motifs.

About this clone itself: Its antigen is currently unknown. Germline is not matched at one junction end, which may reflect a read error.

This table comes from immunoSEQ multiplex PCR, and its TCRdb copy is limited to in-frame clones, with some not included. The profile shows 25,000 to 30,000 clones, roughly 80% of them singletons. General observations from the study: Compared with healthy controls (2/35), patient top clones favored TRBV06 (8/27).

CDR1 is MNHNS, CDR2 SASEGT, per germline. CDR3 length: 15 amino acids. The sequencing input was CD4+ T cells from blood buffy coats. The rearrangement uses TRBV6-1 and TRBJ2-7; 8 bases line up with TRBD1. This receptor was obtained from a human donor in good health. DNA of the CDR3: TGTGCCAGCAGCGAAGGTGGCAGGGGGCCCGACGAGCAGTACTTC. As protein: CASSEGGRGPDEQYF.